Sequencing of this TCR beta chain was carried out in a study of cytomegalovirus exposure and HLA in healthy donors. Study results and caveats: Analysis was performed later, and it showed HLA-associated TCR beta chains to be more clonally expanded than equally common others.

On this clone itself: The antigen remains unidentified.

This CDR3 contains 11 residues. Trimming at V came to 8 bases and at J to 5 bases, leaving 5 bases not matched to a gene. Germline V gene sequence: CDR1 DFQATT, CDR2 SNEGSKA (reference sequence). Amplification used 60 Vbeta primers and 13 Jbeta primers. TCRdb's copy holds only in-frame clones and misses some; the assay was immunoSEQ multiplex PCR. The data contain about 130,000 clones, 75% of them seen just once; the ten biggest clones take up roughly 3.1%. The V gene is TRBV20-1, the J gene TRBJ2-5; TRBD2 aligns across 7 bases. Sequencing input: PBMCs. The source of this sequence is a man aged 25 to 45 in good health and CMV-seronegative. CDR3 in DNA: TGCAGTAAAGCGGGACGGGAGACCCAGTACTTC. Encoded protein: CSKAGRETQYF.